These 23 T cell receptor beta chains came from one sample sequenced in a study of blood T cells in healthy people across ages (dated by TCRdb to 2015 to 2017). Libraries were prepared through 5' RACE. Instrument used: Illumina HiSeq 2500. The second PCR ran for about 7 to 11 cycles and used a J-beta primer mix along with a sample-barcoded 5' primer. Starting from the raw public reads, TCRdb applied fastp trimming at Q25, assembled clones with MiXCR and retained in-frame beta chains. CDR3 protein duplicates are merged, each entry listing the most common genes and DNA. This sample has about 780,000 distinct CDR3 sequences in its table, and roughly 24% of those were observed once. Around 3% of the sample comes from the top ten. These data were likewise used in another study, on T cells of mothers and their children.

Sequences were obtained from blood. The receptors stem from a boy between 10 and 17 years old in good health.

V usage is TRBV4-1 and J usage is TRBJ2-5; TRBD1 is a possible D gene (5 bases). Germline CDR1 is MGHRA and CDR2 is YSYEKL. Trimming left V 1 base short and J 1 base short, with 16 bases between. The CDR3 length is 17 residues. CDR3 sequence: CASSQVLAGRAQETQYF. The DNA of the CDR3 is TGCGCCAGCAGCCAAGTCCTGGCCGGCAGGGCCCAAGAGACCCAGTACTTC.

This clonotype was seen a handful of times. V gene TRBV3-1 combines with J gene TRBJ1-6, with 7 bases aligning to TRBD1. The CDR3 runs 14 residues. Trimming at V came to 2 bases and at J to 7 bases, leaving 2 bases not matched to a gene. Germline values: CDR1 LGHDT, CDR2 YNNKEL (reference sequence). This CDR3 reads CASSQSQGNSPLHF. The CDR3, as DNA: TGTGCCAGCAGCCAATCACAGGGGAATTCACCCCTCCACTTT.

This clonotype appeared a few times. This chain connects TRBV2 to TRBJ2-1; 8 nucleotides align to TRBD2. Germline CDR1 and CDR2: SNHLY and FYNNEI. Losses at the gene ends were 7 bases for V and 4 bases for J; bases not matched to a gene: 6. This CDR3 contains 14 residues. Here the CDR3 DNA reads TGTGCCAGCAAAAAGCGGGGGTTGTACAATGAGCAGTTCTTC. This sequence encodes CASKKRGLYNEQFF.

V and J are TRBV7-9 and TRBJ2-1; D is unresolved. This CDR3 is 12 amino acids long. V was trimmed by 5 bases and J by 10 bases, leaving 12 bases between them. CDR1 and CDR2 (germline): SEHNR, FQNEAQ (reference sequence). Written as DNA, the CDR3 is TGTGCCAGCAGCACAACGGAATTCGAGCAGTTCTTC. Translating gives CASSTTEFEQFF.

This chain joins TRBV29-1 and TRBJ1-1; possible D gene TRBD1, 6 bases. CDR3 length: 13 amino acids. Germline loops: CDR1 SQVTM, CDR2 ANQGSEA. The V and J ends lost 6 bases and 2 bases respectively, with 13 bases between them. CDR3 protein: CSVSGTLNTEAFF. Here the CDR3 DNA reads TGCAGCGTCTCCGGGACACTAAACACTGAAGCTTTCTTT.

This clonotype was observed a handful of times. The chain employs TRBV5-1 and TRBJ2-7; 10 positions agree with TRBD1. The V gene's germline CDR1 is SGHRS and CDR2 YFSETQ. There are 15 residues in the CDR3. Trimming removed 3 bases from V and 1 base from J; junction bases left unmatched: 4. The CDR3 region has the DNA TGCGCCAGCAGCTACACGGGACAGGGGTCCTACGAGCAGTACTTC. Residues: CASSYTGQGSYEQYF.

This clonotype was found a few times. V gene TRBV28 combines with J gene TRBJ2-5, with 7 bases aligning to TRBD1. The CDR3 totals 16 residues. V was pared by 2 bases and J by 3 bases, with 9 bases of the junction left unmatched. Germline lookup yields CDR1 MDHEN and CDR2 SYDVKM. Here the CDR3 reads CASSLPSEGAKETQYF. The DNA for the CDR3 is TGTGCCAGCAGTTTACCAAGTGAGGGGGCCAAAGAGACCCAGTACTTC.

V is TRBV10-3 and J is TRBJ2-5; D unclear. The closer fit of TRBJ2-1 to the DNA end suggests the J call may be wrong. Germline V lookup: CDR1 ENHRY, CDR2 SYGVKD. The CDR3 runs to 13 residues. CDR3 in amino acids: CAIRRGADAEQFF. The CDR3 DNA reads as TGTGCCATCAGAAGAGGTGCGGATGCTGAGCAGTTCTTC.

This chain links TRBV14 with TRBJ2-7; TRBD2 is a possible D gene (7 bases). The V and J ends lost 5 bases and 2 bases respectively, with 22 bases between them. The CDR3 extends over 17 amino acids. In germline, CDR1 is SGHDN, CDR2 FVKESK. The CDR3 DNA reads as TGTGCCAGCAGCAGGGGGGGGACCGACATATATACCTACGAGCAGTACTTC. Its translation is CASSRGGTDIYTYEQYF.

The chain combines TRBV5-1 with TRBJ2-7; 10 nucleotides match TRBD1. The V and J ends lost 4 bases and 3 bases, in that order; junction bases with no gene match: 7. CDR1 is SGHRS, CDR2 YFSETQ, per germline. This CDR3 is built from 15 residues. The CDR3 DNA reads TGCGCCAGCAGCATGGGACAGGGGCTTCGCTACGAGCAGTACTTC. Translated: CASSMGQGLRYEQYF.

The chain couples TRBV18 to TRBJ2-3; D is ambiguous. The germline V gene encodes CDR1 KGHSH and CDR2 LQKENI. The CDR3 runs 11 residues. Trimming cost V 4 bases and J 11 bases, with 10 bases left between them. CDR3: CASSRPGRQYF. The CDR3 DNA reads TGTGCCAGCTCACGACCGGGCCGGCAGTATTTT. The variable domain in full, completed from reference TRBV18 and TRBJ2-3, reads NAGVMQNPRHLVRRRGQEARLRCSPMKGHSHVYWYRQLPEEGLKFMVYLQKENIIDESGMPKERFSAEFPKEGPSILRIQQVVRGDSAAYFCASSRPGRQYFGPGTRLTVL.

This clonotype occurred a few times. The DNA of the CDR3 is TGCGCCAGCAGCTTGGCGACCGGGACAGACTACGAGCAGTACTTC. Translating it yields CASSLATGTDYEQYF. This sequence joins TRBV5-1 and TRBJ2-7; 7 bases align to TRBD1. CDR1 and CDR2 (germline): SGHRS, YFSETQ. With V trimmed by 0 bases and J by 3 bases, 6 bases remained unmatched. The CDR3 has 15 amino acids.

On this clonotype: Its ends do not fully match the called genes, so a read error is possible. The V and J genes are TRBV9 and TRBJ1-2, with a tentative D call TRBD1 (5 bases). CDR3 length equals 15 residues. CDR1 and CDR2 (germline): SGDLS, YYNGEE. This CDR3 reads CPSSVEAGPYTGYTF. In nucleotides, the CDR3 is TGTCCCAGCAGCGTAGAGGCGGGGCCTTATACGGGCTACACCTTC.

The chain joins TRBV7-9 to TRBJ1-5, with D possibly matching TRBD1 (6 bases). This CDR3 is 13 amino acids long. The germline V gene has CDR1 SEHNR and CDR2 FQNEAQ (reference sequence). V lost 8 bases to trimming and J lost 7 bases, with 15 bases between them. The CDR3 nucleotides are TGTGCCAGCTCCGGGACGGGGGCCCAGCCCCAGCATTTT. Its protein product is CASSGTGAQPQHF.

This chain connects TRBV12-3 or TRBV12-4 to TRBJ2-5, with TRBD1 matching 7 bases. The CDR3 contains 16 residues. Losses at the gene ends were 6 bases for V and 5 bases for J; bases not matched to a gene: 15. In DNA form, the CDR3 reads TGTGCCAGCAGCCCAGGACAGGAAAGAGCGTTGGAGACCCAGTACTTC. Amino acids: CASSPGQERALETQYF.

The chain employs TRBV20-1 and TRBJ1-5; TRBD1 might be the D (5 bases). Germline assignment: CDR1 DFQATT and CDR2 SNEGSKA (reference sequence). The CDR3 consists of 14 residues. V was shortened by 0 bases and J by 3 bases, with 9 bases between the two germline ends. The CDR3 sequence: CSARDSGNNQPQHF. Written as DNA, the CDR3 is TGCAGTGCTAGAGATTCAGGGAACAATCAGCCCCAGCATTTT.

To note about this clonotype: A read error may account for a junction end that differs from germline. This sequence joins TRBV13 and TRBJ1-2; TRBD1 agrees at 8 bases. The CDR3 is 15 residues long. The germline V gene has CDR1 PRHDT and CDR2 FYEKMQ (reference sequence). The CDR3 is CASSLGQGPYYGYTF. The CDR3 DNA reads as TGTGCCAGCAGCCTAGGACAGGGCCCCTACTATGGCTACACCTTC.

This clonotype was counted ten times or more. This sequence joins TRBV29-1 and TRBJ1-1, with 7 nucleotides matching TRBD1. Per germline, CDR1 SQVTM and CDR2 ANQGSEA. V dropped 4 bases and J dropped 6; count of bases not matched to a gene: 2. This CDR3 is 11 amino acids long. The DNA of the CDR3 is TGCAGCGTTGGACAGGGTTCTGAAGCTTTCTTT. This encodes CSVGQGSEAFF.

This clonotype has just a few counts. The J gene is TRBJ2-4, the V gene TRBV20-1; 9 bases are a match to TRBD1. V lost 4 bases to trimming and J lost 5 bases; unmatched junction nucleotides: 6. The CDR3 totals 14 residues. The germline CDR1 and CDR2 sequences are DFQATT and SNEGSKA (reference sequence). CDR3 protein: CSAMDRGFQNIQYF. The CDR3 region has the DNA TGCAGTGCTATGGACAGGGGATTTCAAAACATTCAGTACTTC.

In its sample, this clonotype was seen a few times. The CDR3 sequence is CASSLMSTGLRDTQYF. In DNA, the CDR3 is TGTGCCAGCAGTTTAATGAGTACAGGCCTCAGAGATACGCAGTATTTT. The rearrangement uses TRBV28 and TRBJ2-3; D perhaps matches TRBD1 (5 bases). Trimming pared 2 bases from V and 5 bases from J, leaving 17 bases between. CDR3 length: 16 residues. Per germline, CDR1 MDHEN and CDR2 SYDVKM. The whole variable domain, filled in from reference TRBV28 and TRBJ2-3, reads DVKVTQSSRYLVKRTGEKVFLECVQDMDHENMFWYRQDPGLGLRLIYFSYDVKMKEKGDIPEGYSVSREKKERFSLILESASTNQTSMYLCASSLMSTGLRDTQYFGPGTRLTVL.

V usage is TRBV3-1 and J usage is TRBJ2-1, with 11 bases identical to TRBD1. The V gene end was trimmed by 3 bases and the J gene end by 4 bases; junction bases not matched to a gene: 2. The CDR3 sequence is 15 residues long. Germline values: CDR1 LGHDT, CDR2 YNNKEL (reference sequence). In DNA, the CDR3 is TGTGCCAGCAGCCAGGACAGGGGGCGATACAATGAGCAGTTCTTC. Translating it yields CASSQDRGRYNEQFF.

This rearrangement joins TRBV29-1 to TRBJ1-2, with TRBD1 matching over 9 bases. The CDR3 runs 13 residues. Trimming at V came to 8 bases and at J to 3 bases, leaving 7 bases not matched to a gene. The germline CDR1 and CDR2 sequences are SQVTM and ANQGSEA. The CDR3 spells CSFYRGQDYGYTF. CDR3 sequence (DNA): TGCAGCTTTTACAGGGGGCAGGACTATGGCTACACCTTC.

This clonotype was seen ten or more times. The rearrangement joins TRBV4-2 to TRBJ2-3; 9 positions match TRBD2. There are 18 residues in the CDR3. V lost 0 bases and J lost 6; bases outside the gene matches: 13. Germline loops: CDR1 LGHNA, CDR2 YNFKEQ. CDR3 in amino acids: CASSQDVIAGVRGDTQYF. CDR3 coding DNA: TGTGCCAGCAGCCAAGATGTAATAGCGGGGGTCCGTGGGGATACGCAGTATTTT.